This TCR beta chain appears in the sequencing data of a study of blood T cell repertoires in COVID-19. Overall study: Samples representing acute and convalescent COVID-19 were sourced from the United States, Italy and Spain. From T cells, B-cell-depleted T cells, or PBMCs came the material, which was cDNA or gDNA.

The repertoire was sequenced with immunoSEQ multiplex PCR; TCRdb's copy has only in-frame clones and lacks some. The sample shows roughly 150,000 clones, more than 70% of them seen only once. Germline CDR1 reads PRHDT; CDR2 reads FYEKMQ (reference sequence). CDR3 length: 15 residues. Between the trimmed V and J ends, which lost 5 bases and 3 bases, there was a span of 16 bases. The sequence was obtained from a man between 60 and 75 years old with acute or convalescent COVID-19. V is TRBV13 and J is TRBJ1-2; possible D gene TRBD1, 6 bases. Sequencing input: peripheral blood. As DNA, the CDR3 is TGTGCCAGCAGCAGACAACAGGGAGTGGACTATGGCTACACCTTC. Its translation: CASSRQQGVDYGYTF.